These 29 T cell receptor beta chains originate from one sample sequenced in a study of PD-1 blockade in classical Hodgkin lymphoma. Each patient's relapse followed autologous stem cell transplantation, and brentuximab vedotin exposure varied. Here immunoSEQ multiplex PCR was the method, and the copy in TCRdb shows in-frame clones only, minus some. The top ten clones hold about 4% of a sample with around 31,000 clones, about 70% of them seen once. Sequencing used peripheral blood mononuclear cells (PBMCs), obtained before the second cycle of nivolumab. The receptors shown here come from a human donor with classical Hodgkin lymphoma.

V gene TRBV4-2 combines with J gene TRBJ1-4; D not resolved. Deletions cut 5 bases from V and 7 bases from J, with 11 bases between. CDR3 size: 13 residues. Germline assignment: CDR1 LGHNA and CDR2 YNFKEQ. CDR3 nucleotide sequence: TGTGCCAGCAGCGAGTGGGCCAGTGAAAAACTGTTTTTT. Its translation is CASSEWASEKLFF.

The chain recombines TRBV5-4 with TRBJ1-5; 7 positions agree with TRBD1. Trimming took 2 bases from V and 5 from J; bases not matched to a gene: 1. Germline loops: CDR1 SGHNT, CDR2 YYREEE (reference sequence). The CDR3 contains 13 residues. The CDR3 DNA reads as TGTGCCAGCAGCTTCGACAGGGATCAGCCCCAGCATTTT. Translated, it gives CASSFDRDQPQHF. Together with reference TRBV5-4 and TRBJ1-5, the CDR3 gives the full variable domain: ETGVTQSPTHLIKTRGQQVTLRCSSQSGHNTVSWYQQALGQGPQFIFQYYREEENGRGNFPPRFSGLQFPNYSSELNVNALELDDSALYLCASSFDRDQPQHFGDGTRLSIL.

The V call is TRBV21-1, the J call TRBJ1-5; TRBD1, the D gene given by the table, was not confirmed from the DNA. TRBV21-1 is labeled a pseudogene. The CDR3 is made up of 16 amino acids. The CDR3 sequence is CASSKEEQGSNQPQHF. Here the CDR3 DNA reads TGTGCCAGCAGCAAAGAGGAACAGGGTAGCAATCAGCCCCAGCATTTT.

A remark on this clone: The sample has other DNA sequences that encode this CDR3 too. The chain recombines TRBV30 with TRBJ1-1, with unresolved D. CDR3 length: 13 residues. The V end was cut by 2 bases, the J end by 7 bases, with 14 bases between. CDR1 and CDR2 (germline): GTSNPN, SVGIG (reference sequence). CDR3 residues: CAWSTTVRVEAFF. DNA for the CDR3: TGTGCCTGGAGTACGACGGTTCGAGTTGAAGCTTTCTTT.

This chain joins TRBV5-1 and TRBJ2-6, with no clear D. Germline V CDR1 and CDR2: SGHRS, YFSETQ. V lost 3 bases and J lost 4, with 8 bases in between. There are 14 residues in the CDR3. This chain's CDR3 is CASSYGAGANVLTF. The CDR3 nucleotides read TGCGCCAGCAGCTACGGTGCGGGGGCCAACGTCCTGACTTTC.

This clone has just a few counts. The rearrangement joins TRBV28 to TRBJ1-3; a possible D gene is TRBD1 (5 bases). The germline V and J ends were trimmed by 5 bases and 0 bases, with 11 bases remaining between them. There are 15 residues in the CDR3. CDR1 is MDHEN and CDR2 is SYDVKM in the germline V gene. CDR3 in amino acids: CASSVRDFSGNTIYF. The CDR3 DNA reads TGTGCCAGCAGTGTCCGGGACTTCTCTGGAAACACCATATATTTT.

V is TRBV19 and J is TRBJ2-6; 7 positions agree with TRBD1. The CDR3 loop spans 18 amino acids. Germline CDR1 reads LNHDA; CDR2 reads SQIVND (reference sequence). V dropped 6 bases and J dropped 0; count of bases not matched to a gene: 11. The CDR3: CASRKTGTDLSGANVLTF. DNA of the CDR3: TGTGCCAGTAGAAAGACCGGGACAGATCTCTCTGGGGCCAACGTCCTGACTTTC.

The V and J genes are TRBV28 and TRBJ1-3; TRBD1 aligns across 12 bases. Per germline, CDR1 MDHEN and CDR2 SYDVKM. With 6 bases clipped from V and 1 base from J, the junction kept 4 bases outside the gene matches. The CDR3 length is 16 residues. This CDR3 is CASSRGQGASGNTIYF. The CDR3 coding sequence is TGTGCCAGCAGCCGGGGACAGGGGGCATCTGGAAACACCATATATTTT.

The genes are TRBV7-2 and TRBJ2-7, with D perhaps matching TRBD1 (6 bases). V was clipped by 3 bases and J by 2 bases, with 14 bases between them. Germline CDR1 and CDR2: SGHTA and FQGNSA. This CDR3 has 15 amino acids. CDR3 bases: TGTGCCAGCAGCTTCGTACAGGGTACCCCCTACGAGCAGTACTTC. This translates into CASSFVQGTPYEQYF.

V and J are TRBV6-5 and TRBJ1-1; D may be TRBD1 (5 bases). The CDR3 runs 15 residues. Trimming cost V 1 base and J 1 base, with 10 bases left between them. Germline values: CDR1 MNHEY, CDR2 SVGAGI. CDR3 protein: CASSYWAQGNTEAFF. In DNA form, the CDR3 reads TGTGCCAGCAGTTACTGGGCCCAGGGGAACACTGAAGCTTTCTTT.

CDR3 in DNA: TGTGCCAGCAATCGAGCCGGGGAGACCCAGTACTTC. Its translation: CASNRAGETQYF. The rearrangement uses TRBV6-5 and TRBJ2-5; no firm D call. The germline V gene encodes CDR1 MNHEY and CDR2 SVGAGI. The CDR3 has 12 residues. V gave up 7 bases and J gave up 5 bases, with 11 bases separating them.

This clone was detected once. The V and J genes are TRBV11-2 and TRBJ2-2; the D gene is possibly TRBD1 (6 bases). The CDR3 covers 13 residues. The V end was cut by 1 base, the J end by 6 bases, with 6 bases between. The germline gives CDR1 SGHAT, CDR2 FQNNGV. The DNA for the CDR3 is TGTGCCAGCAGCTTAGGGGGGCCCGGGGAGCTGTTTTTT. This codes for CASSLGGPGELFF.

By share, this clone ranks as medium-sized (0.01 to 0.1%). The rearrangement links TRBV7-8 to TRBJ2-2; D perhaps matches TRBD1 (6 bases). Germline lookup yields CDR1 SGHVS and CDR2 FQNEAQ. Trimming left V 5 bases short and J 1 base short, with 14 bases between. The CDR3 has 16 residues. CDR3 nucleotides: TGTGCCAGCAGCGTACTCTGGACAGAGAACACCGGGGAGCTGTTTTTT. Translated, it gives CASSVLWTENTGELFF.

This clone turned up a few times. The chain couples TRBV5-6 to TRBJ1-1, with 8 bases aligning to TRBD1. V was clipped by 1 base and J by 1 base; unmatched bases: 3. This CDR3 spans 15 amino acids. Germline V gene data show CDR1 as SGHDT and CDR2 as YYEEEE. CDR3 bases: TGTGCCAGCAGCTTGCCAGGACAGGGGAACACTGAAGCTTTCTTT. Amino acids: CASSLPGQGNTEAFF. The full variable domain, its missing parts supplied by reference TRBV5-6 and TRBJ1-1, is DAGVTQSPTHLIKTRGQQVTLRCSPKSGHDTVSWYQQALGQGPQFIFQYYEEEERQRGNFPDRFSGHQFPNYSSELNVNALLLGDSALYLCASSLPGQGNTEAFFGQGTRLTVV.

The J gene is TRBJ1-3, the V gene TRBV11-2; possible D gene TRBD1, 6 bases. The CDR3 has 13 residues. Trimming left V 5 bases short and J 8 bases short, with 13 bases between. In germline, CDR1 is SGHAT, CDR2 FQNNGV. Here the CDR3 DNA reads TGTGCCAGCAGCACCAGGGGTTTTGACACCATATATTTT. The encoded protein is CASSTRGFDTIYF.

The chain joins TRBV30 to TRBJ2-2, with 7 bases lining up with TRBD1. The CDR3 covers 13 residues. Looked up from germline, CDR1 is GTSNPN and CDR2 is SVGIG (reference sequence). J gave up 7 bases and V 7 bases, and 9 bases lay outside the gene matches. The DNA for the CDR3 is TGTGCCTCCCGAAGGGGGCCGGGCGGGGAGCTGTTTTTT. It is translated as CASRRGPGGELFF. Filled out from reference TRBV30 and TRBJ2-2, the complete variable domain reads SQTIHQWPATLVQPVGSPLSLECTVEGTSNPNLYWYRQAAGRGLQLLFYSVGIGQISSEVPQNLSASRPQDRQFILSSKKLLLSDSGFYLCASRRGPGGELFFGEGSRLTVL.

V usage is TRBV6-6 and J usage is TRBJ2-7; D gene unclear. The CDR3 consists of 14 residues. Germline assignment: CDR1 MNHNY and CDR2 SVGAGI (reference sequence). Trimming removed 2 bases from V and 2 bases from J, with 10 bases in between. CDR3 protein: CASSYAPGAYEQYF. As DNA, the CDR3 is TGTGCCAGCAGTTACGCCCCCGGAGCCTACGAGCAGTACTTC.

This chain joins TRBV4-1 and TRBJ1-5; TRBD1 is a possible D gene (6 bases). The CDR3 totals 16 residues. Between the trimmed V and J ends, which lost 0 bases and 10 bases, there was a span of 19 bases. The germline V gene has CDR1 MGHRA and CDR2 YSYEKL. This chain's CDR3 is CASSQDRGGTIKPQHF. CDR3 bases: TGCGCCAGCAGCCAAGATCGGGGAGGGACAATCAAACCCCAGCATTTT.

The rearrangement uses TRBV2 and TRBJ2-4; D perhaps matches TRBD1 (5 bases). Looked up from germline, CDR1 is SNHLY and CDR2 is FYNNEI. The V end was cut by 6 bases, the J end by 1 base, with 13 bases between. The CDR3 runs 15 residues. Here the CDR3 reads CASRAQETAKNIQYF. The CDR3 DNA follows: TGTGCCAGCAGGGCACAGGAGACGGCCAAAAACATTCAGTACTTC.

The chain carries TRBV7-9 and TRBJ2-1; possibly TRBD2 for D (6 bases). CDR1 and CDR2 from the germline V gene are SEHNR and FQNEAQ (reference sequence). V was cut by 1 base and J by 9 bases, with 13 bases left in between. CDR3 size: 14 residues. The CDR3, as DNA: TGTGCCAGCAGCTTAGATACTAGCTCCCTTGAGCAGTTCTTC. Translated: CASSLDTSSLEQFF.

The sample holds a few counts of this clone. The J gene is TRBJ2-5, the V gene TRBV7-9; tentative D call: TRBD2 (6 bases). The CDR3 is made up of 15 amino acids. V was clipped by 3 bases and J by 4 bases, with 15 bases between them. Germline-derived CDR1 and CDR2 are SEHNR and FQNEAQ (reference sequence). The CDR3 DNA is TGTGCCAGCAGCTTTGGGGGGTTACAACTAGAGACCCAGTACTTC. Protein product: CASSFGGLQLETQYF.

The genes are TRBV7-9 and TRBJ1-4; TRBD1 is a possible D gene (5 bases). The V and J ends lost 1 base and 4 bases respectively, with 10 bases between them. This CDR3 comprises 15 residues. Germline values: CDR1 SEHNR, CDR2 FQNEAQ (reference sequence). CDR3 protein: CASSLVQGYNEKLFF. CDR3 in DNA: TGTGCCAGCAGCTTAGTTCAGGGATATAATGAAAAACTGTTTTTT.

The DNA of the CDR3 is TGCGCCAGCAGCCAAGAAGGGTCCTATGGCTACACCTTC. Amino acid sequence: CASSQEGSYGYTF. The chain has TRBV4-1 and TRBJ1-2; D is ambiguous. Trimming removed 0 bases from V and 4 bases from J, with 6 bases in between. This CDR3 has 13 amino acids. Looked up from germline, CDR1 is MGHRA and CDR2 is YSYEKL.

The gene calls are TRBV30 and TRBJ2-3; the match to TRBD2 covers 13 bases. This CDR3 comprises 15 residues. The ends lost 4 bases at V and 4 bases at J; junction bases unmatched: 5. Germline CDR1 and CDR2: GTSNPN and SVGIG (reference sequence). The CDR3 DNA reads as TGTGCCTGGAAGACTAGCGGGGGGTTGCCAGATACGCAGTATTTT. This encodes CAWKTSGGLPDTQYF.

The rearrangement uses TRBV18 and TRBJ2-5, with D perhaps given as TRBD1 or TRBD2 (5 bases each). This CDR3 comprises 14 residues. Trimming shortened V by 0 bases and J by 1 base, and 6 bases separated the two germline ends. Germline V CDR1 and CDR2: KGHSH, LQKENI. The CDR3 sequence is CASSPPGTQETQYF. The DNA for the CDR3 is TGTGCCAGCTCACCACCCGGGACCCAAGAGACCCAGTACTTC.

In this sample, this clone turned up a few times. This chain links TRBV5-4 with TRBJ2-7, with D hard to call. Between the trimmed V and J ends, which lost 0 bases and 0 bases, there was a span of 4 bases. The germline V gene has CDR1 SGHNT and CDR2 YYREEE (reference sequence). This CDR3 has 13 amino acids. Here the CDR3 DNA reads TGTGCCAGCAGCTTGGAGATCTCCTACGAGCAGTACTTC. This encodes CASSLEISYEQYF.

The CDR3 is CASSPEGRNNYGYTF. The CDR3 DNA sequence: TGTGCCAGCAGCCCAGAGGGCAGGAATAACTATGGCTACACCTTC. J is TRBJ1-2 and V is TRBV7-2; D unclear. Trimming took off 5 bases at V and 1 base at J, with 14 bases between the two ends. The V gene's germline CDR1 is SGHTA and CDR2 FQGNSA. This CDR3 contains 15 residues.

V is TRBV5-4 and J is TRBJ2-1, with 8 bases lining up with TRBD1. After removal of 0 bases from V and 4 bases from J, the junction contained 6 bases not matched to a gene. The CDR3 is 16 residues long. Looked up from germline, CDR1 is SGHNT and CDR2 is YYREEE (reference sequence). The CDR3 reads CASSLEAGGVYNEQFF. The CDR3 bases are TGTGCCAGCAGCTTGGAAGCAGGGGGCGTTTACAATGAGCAGTTCTTC. The full variable domain, in which reference TRBV5-4 and TRBJ2-1 provide the parts outside the CDR3, is ETGVTQSPTHLIKTRGQQVTLRCSSQSGHNTVSWYQQALGQGPQFIFQYYREEENGRGNFPPRFSGLQFPNYSSELNVNALELDDSALYLCASSLEAGGVYNEQFFGPGTRLTVL.

This clone showed up just a few times. The chain is built from TRBV7-9 and TRBJ2-7, with D perhaps TRBD2 (6 bases). CDR1 is SEHNR and CDR2 is FQNEAQ in the germline V gene (reference sequence). The CDR3 has 15 residues. V gave up 11 bases and J gave up 2 bases, with 22 bases separating them. The CDR3: CACDGARDSPYEQYF. The CDR3 nucleotides read TGTGCCTGCGATGGTGCCCGGGACTCCCCCTACGAGCAGTACTTC.